This T cell receptor (beta chain) was captured by sequencing in a study of human T cells and chemical hapten exposure. Across the study: Read at 6 days, the patch tests placed 0.01% DPC on the upper back. Among samples, TCR yields varied mainly because of small differences in pooled library volume.

Authors' processing steps: Sample-level TCR yields exhibited a median of 95,638, with a range of roughly 20,000 to 750,000. TCRdb fed the RACE reads into MiXCR, producing one record per CDR3 protein. For this entry, the V and J calls and clone size follow TCRdb and not the study's own pipeline. The data hold approximately 180,000 distinct CDR3 sequences, with roughly 30% observed a single time. Ten or more counts support this clonotype. The CDR3 is 16 amino acids. V was shortened by 4 bases and J by 5 bases, with 21 bases between the two germline ends. CDR1 is SGHAT, CDR2 FQNNGV, per germline. This sample's time point: pre-sensitization, week 0. Sample treatment: therapeutic diphenylcyclopropenone sensitization with weekly scalp DPC. Suited to DPC and affected by alopecia, the donors ranged from 18 to 70 years old.

The specimen was whole blood, collected in connection with sensitization to the hapten diphenylcyclopropenone (DPC). The receptor was isolated from a woman in her twenties or thirties with alopecia areata. Some clones in this sample may be carry-over from other donors' samples. The rearrangement joins TRBV11-2 to TRBJ2-7; TRBD2 might be the D (7 bases). The CDR3 loop reads CASSWRGRGGVDEQYF. The CDR3 DNA is TGTGCCAGCAGCTGGCGGGGTAGGGGGGGCGTGGACGAGCAGTACTTC.